This TCR beta chain was recorded in a study of OX40 agonist ivuxolimab in advanced cancers. Study-wide context: Ivuxolimab is a fully human IgG2 antibody that activates OX40 (CD134). The dose-escalation cohort had hepatocellular carcinoma, melanoma, renal cell or head and neck cancer.

The count of this clone is one. Here immunoSEQ multiplex PCR was the method, and the copy in TCRdb shows in-frame clones only, minus some. The table shows around 80,000 clones, with roughly 84% occurring only once. The germline V gene encodes CDR1 MNHEY and CDR2 SVGAGI. The CDR3 contains 15 residues. V gave up 7 bases and J gave up 2 bases, with 12 bases separating them. This chain links TRBV6-5 with TRBJ2-6; D might be TRBD1 or TRBD2, each matching 5 bases. The sequences come from CD4+ or CD8+ T cells sorted from blood, collected in a trial of the OX40 agonist ivuxolimab. The sequence came from an adult with an advanced solid tumor such as melanoma, head and neck, liver or kidney cancer. CDR3 DNA sequence: TGTGCCAGCAATTGGGGGTTAGCTGGGGCCAACGTCCTGACTTTC. Translated: CASNWGLAGANVLTF.